This TCR beta chain was observed in a study of identical twins. Trimming pared 0 bases from V and 1 base from J, leaving 8 bases between. In germline, CDR1 is DFQATT, CDR2 SNEGSKA (reference sequence). The CDR3 runs to 14 residues. TCRdb re-derived calls from the 5' RACE reads in MiXCR, one entry per CDR3 protein. This sample has around 690,000 distinct CDR3 sequences, with 21% found just once. This clonotype was counted between two and nine times. The same sample was also used in a study of T cells expressing NK-cell markers. That study adds: In several experiments, an anti-gamma-delta TCR antibody restricted sorting to alpha-beta TCR T cells.

The sequence was obtained from a young woman in good health. What was sequenced was PBMCs. The chain has TRBV20-1 and TRBJ2-3; TRBD2 is a possible D gene (6 bases). CDR3 sequence: CSARDTGGTDTQYF. The CDR3 region has the DNA TGCAGTGCTAGAGATACGGGGGGCACAGATACGCAGTATTTT.